The clone carrying this T cell receptor beta chain was picked up one time. Sequencing used immunoSEQ multiplex PCR; TCRdb keeps in-frame clones, though not all of them. The repertoire holds under 450,000 clones, with roughly 80% as singletons. This sample stems from a study of blood T cell repertoires in COVID-19. Study summary: Nucleic acid was either cDNA or gDNA, and it came from T cells, B-cell-depleted T cells, or PBMCs.

Trimming took 5 bases from V and 6 from J, leaving 17 bases between them. The CDR3 extends over 14 amino acids. From germline, CDR1 is SGHKS and CDR2 YYEKEE (reference sequence). Sequencing was done on a sample of PBMCs or T cells enriched from blood (not recorded which). This clonotype was sampled from a woman between 50 and 59 years old who had recovered from COVID-19. The V and J genes are TRBV5-5 and TRBJ1-2; D is unresolved. The CDR3, as DNA: TGTGCCAGCAGTCCGACGGTATCGGGGAATGGCTACACCTTC. Translating gives CASSPTVSGNGYTF.